This T cell receptor beta chain was captured by sequencing in a study of blood T cell repertoires in COVID-19. The wider study: PBMCs, B-cell-depleted T cells, or T cells provided the cDNA or gDNA that made up the material.

Germline V gives CDR1 MNHEY, CDR2 SMNVEV (reference sequence). The length of the CDR3 is 15 residues. V shed 2 bases, J shed 4 bases, and the junction held 5 bases outside the gene matches. In the original processing: Reference gene primers were amplified, and this amplification served to estimate nucleated cell counts. Sequencing used immunoSEQ multiplex PCR; TCRdb keeps in-frame clones, though not all of them. The D gene and trimming were derived from the DNA, and the V and J assignments and clone size from that table. The table has around 380,000 clones, roughly 86% seen once; the top ten hold approximately 1.3%. The study recruited people aged roughly 18 to 100 years across more than 20 US areas. Donors were grouped by their self-reported clinical history.

The chain carries TRBV27 and TRBJ1-5, with 7 bases identical to TRBD1. This receptor was taken from a young man who had recovered from COVID-19. The sample consisted of PBMCs or T cells enriched from blood (not recorded which). The CDR3 region is CASSLTPTGNQPQHF. CDR3 coding DNA: TGTGCCAGCAGTTTAACTCCGACAGGGAATCAGCCCCAGCATTTT.